The clone carrying this T cell receptor beta chain was seen a few times. What it recognizes is unknown. These data belong to a study of T cells after yellow fever vaccination. V was pared by 0 bases and J by 16 bases, with 10 bases of the junction left unmatched. Looked up from germline, CDR1 is LGHNA and CDR2 is YSLEER. CDR3 length: 14 residues. Findings of the study overall: Subsequent to the booster, the majority of primary-vaccination clones reappeared (around 95% CD4, more than 70% CD8).

TCRdb redid the calling of the 5' RACE reads with MiXCR, one entry per CDR3 protein. The table lists 300,000 to 400,000 distinct CDR3 sequences, 7% to 10% of them singletons. The starting material was PBMCs, obtained approximately 40 days after the first yellow fever vaccination. The receptor was derived from a man aged 18 to 35 who received the YFV17D yellow fever vaccine. This chain connects TRBV4-3 to TRBJ2-1, with 9 bases matching TRBD2. CDR3 sequence reads: CASSQDGLGTSKFF. The CDR3, as DNA: TGCGCCAGCAGCCAAGATGGCCTGGGGACTAGCAAATTCTTC.